These T cell receptor beta chains were read from a single sample in a study of OX40 agonist ivuxolimab in advanced cancers. Sequencing was performed with immunoSEQ multiplex PCR; in TCRdb, only in-frame clones are kept and a portion is missing. The sample holds 55,000 to 65,000 clones, around 80% seen once. The specimen was CD4+ or CD8+ T cells sorted from blood, collected in a trial of the OX40 agonist ivuxolimab. These receptors came from an adult with an advanced solid tumor such as melanoma, head and neck, liver or kidney cancer. CDR3s include the opening cysteine and the closing phenylalanine or tryptophan. A D gene is named only where the DNA matches it firmly. Clone size is given for some rows only: seen once, a few or many times, or a class if the clone is expanded.

size	D	V	J	DNA	CDR3
NA	TRBD1	TRBV27	TRBJ1-5	TGTGCCAGCAGTTTATATACAGGGGCGCGCAATCAGCCCCAGCATTTT	CASSLYTGARNQPQHF
NA	NA	TRBV6-5	TRBJ1-1	TGTGCCAGCAGTTACCCGTGGAGCACTGAAGCTTTCTTT	CASSYPWSTEAFF
NA	TRBD1	TRBV10-3	TRBJ2-3	TGTGCCATCAGTGAGTCTTCGGGACAGATTACAGATACGCAGTATTTT	CAISESSGQITDTQYF
NA	TRBD2	TRBV6-4	TRBJ2-3	TGTGCCAGCAGTGATGGGAGGGGAAGCACAGATACGCAGTATTTT	CASSDGRGSTDTQYF
NA	NA	TRBV29-1	TRBJ2-3	TGCAGCGTTGAAATCCAGACAGCTTACCATACGCAGTATTTT	CSVEIQTAYHTQYF
NA	TRBD1	TRBV6-6	TRBJ2-7	TGTGCCAGCAGACGACAGGGGGCGCGTTCCTACGAGCAGTACTTC	CASRRQGARSYEQYF
NA	NA	TRBV19	TRBJ1-4	TGTGCCAGTAGTATGGGGTTGCCTGAAAAACTGTTTTTT	CASSMGLPEKLFF
NA	TRBD1	TRBV27	TRBJ1-5	TGTGCCAGCAGACCCTCCCCGGGACAGGCAAATCAGCCCCAGCATTTT	CASRPSPGQANQPQHF
NA	NA	TRBV7-9	TRBJ1-2	TGTGCCAGCAGCGACGACAGTTATGGCTACACCTTC	CASSDDSYGYTF
NA	NA	TRBV25-1	TRBJ1-1	TGTGCCAGCAGGACATCAGGGGCCACTGAAGCTTTCTTT	CASRTSGATEAFF
NA	NA	TRBV7-8	TRBJ2-2	TGTGCCAGCAGCTTTCTCACCGGGGAGCTGTTTTTT	CASSFLTGELFF
once	NA	TRBV2	TRBJ2-7	TGTGCCAGGGGGTTTCAAGGGTACGAGCAGTACTTC	CARGFQGYEQYF
few	NA	TRBV10-2	TRBJ2-3	TGCGCCAGCATGCAGGGACACACAGATACGCAGTATTTT	CASMQGHTDTQYF
once	NA	TRBV5-1	TRBJ1-3	TGCGCCAGCAGCTTGGGTCCCGGGGTTGAAAACACCATATATTTT	CASSLGPGVENTIYF
once	NA	TRBV9	TRBJ2-1	TGTGCCAGCAGCACAGAGGGACGGATACTGGGGGGTGAGCAGTTCTTC	CASSTEGRILGGEQFF
once	NA	TRBV7-9	TRBJ1-1	TGTGCCAGCAGCTCAAGACAGCTGAACACTGAAGCTTTCTTT	CASSSRQLNTEAFF
NA	NA	TRBV7-6	TRBJ1-1	TGTGCCAGCAGCCCGTCCCGGCCAGACAGACAAGCTTTCTTT	CASSPSRPDRQAFF
NA	TRBD2	TRBV7-8	TRBJ2-3	TGTGCCAGCAGCCCCGGGACTAGCGGGCCGGGGGGGACAGATACGCAGTATTTT	CASSPGTSGPGGTDTQYF
once	NA	TRBV28	TRBJ1-3	TGTGCCAGCAGTTCCACCGGGACACCCGAGAGAAACACCATATATTTT	CASSSTGTPERNTIYF
NA	TRBD2	TRBV4-1	TRBJ2-1	TGCGCCAGCAGAGAACTAGCGGGGGCATTAAGCAACAATGAGCAGTTCTTC	CASRELAGALSNNEQFF
NA	TRBD1	TRBV13	TRBJ1-3	TGTGCCAGCAGCCTGACAGGGCTTCACACCATATATTTT	CASSLTGLHTIYF
once	TRBD2	TRBV7-2	TRBJ2-1	TGTGCCAGCAAGGGACTAGCGGGAGGGCGATCCTACAATGAGCAGTTCTTC	CASKGLAGGRSYNEQFF
NA	NA	TRBV2	TRBJ1-2	TGTGCCACAAAGCTGAACAGGGATTGGAAAGGCTACACCTTC	CATKLNRDWKGYTF
NA	TRBD2	TRBV9	TRBJ2-3	TGTGCCAGCAGCGTAGGAACGTCCGCGGGGGGAGATACGCAGTATTTT	CASSVGTSAGGDTQYF
NA	TRBD2	TRBV6-5	TRBJ2-1	TGTGCCAGCAGTACTAGCGGAGAATACAATGAGCAGTTCTTC	CASSTSGEYNEQFF
NA	NA	TRBV7-7	TRBJ1-1	TGTGCTAGCAGCCCCCGTTTTGGTTCTGAAGCTTTCTTT	CASSPRFGSEAFF
NA	NA	TRBV5-5	TRBJ2-2	TGTGCCAGCAGCTATGGACATTTTACGCGCACCGGGGAGCTGTTTTTT	CASSYGHFTRTGELFF
NA	TRBD2	TRBV14	TRBJ2-3	TGTGCCAGCAGCCAAGAACCATGGGGGACTAGGAGAACTAGCACAGATACGCAGTATTTT	CASSQEPWGTRRTSTDTQYF
medium-sized	NA	TRBV15	TRBJ2-7	TGTGCCACCAGCGGTCAGTACGAGTACGAGCAGTACTTC	CATSGQYEYEQYF
NA	NA	TRBV5-5	TRBJ2-2	TGTGCCAGCAGCTTCGCTGACACTCTGAACACCGGGGAGCTGTTTTTT	CASSFADTLNTGELFF
NA	TRBD2	TRBV7-9	TRBJ2-3	TGTGCCAGCAGCTCGCGGGGGGGGCACGGCACAGATACGCAGTATTTT	CASSSRGGHGTDTQYF
NA	TRBD1	TRBV19	TRBJ2-5	TGTGCCAGTAACTTTGCAGGGGGACGAGAGACCCAGTACTTC	CASNFAGGRETQYF
once	NA	TRBV19	TRBJ2-5	TGTGCCAGTAGTATATCTAGTTCAGAGACCCAGTACTTC	CASSISSSETQYF
NA	NA	TRBV5-4	TRBJ1-6	TGTGCCAGCAGCGTCGCCCAACCAAATTCACCCCTCCACTTT	CASSVAQPNSPLHF
NA	NA	TRBV11-2	TRBJ1-4	TGTGCCAGCAGCTTAGGAGGACATGGGACCGAAAAACTGTTTTTT	CASSLGGHGTEKLFF
NA	NA	TRBV6-6	TRBJ1-2	TGTGCCAGCACCCATCCGGAAGGCGGCTACACCTTC	CASTHPEGGYTF
NA	NA	TRBV10-1	TRBJ2-7	TGCGCCAGCGGAGGTGAGGGTGTCCACGAGCAGTACTTC	CASGGEGVHEQYF
NA	TRBD2	TRBV28	TRBJ2-7	TGTGCCAGCAGCAAAACTAGCGGGTCCTCCTACGAGCAGTACTTC	CASSKTSGSSYEQYF
NA	NA	TRBV5-5	TRBJ2-3	TGTGCCAGCAGCTTTGTCGCCCGGGGGGCGGATACGCAGTATTTT	CASSFVARGADTQYF
NA	TRBD2	TRBV5-4	TRBJ2-5	TGTGCCAGCAGCCAAATAAGCGGGAGGGCCGAGGAGACCCAGTACTTC	CASSQISGRAEETQYF
NA	NA	TRBV5-4	TRBJ2-7	TGTGCCAGCAGCTTGGGTCCGTATAAGGGATACGAGCAGTACTTC	CASSLGPYKGYEQYF
NA	TRBD1	TRBV5-1	TRBJ1-4	TGCGCCAGCAGCTTGTCCGGGACAGGGAAAGAAAAACTGTTTTTT	CASSLSGTGKEKLFF
NA	NA	TRBV25-1	TRBJ2-5	TGTGCCAGCAGTAAGAAGGACGTTTTAGAGACCCAGTACTTC	CASSKKDVLETQYF
NA	NA	TRBV5-4	TRBJ2-7	TGTGCCAGCAGCTTGGGGTACGAGCAGTACTTC	CASSLGYEQYF
NA	NA	TRBV5-1	TRBJ1-3	TGCGCCAGCAGCATCAGTTCCTCTGGAAACACCATATATTTT	CASSISSSGNTIYF